What follows is one TCR beta chain and its context. The target antigen is unknown. This sample is part of a study of T cells in Graves' hyperthyroidism and ophthalmopathy. Study findings and constraints: Onset of ophthalmopathy came a median roughly 6.4 months after the model predicted it.

Amplification yielded TCR beta CDR3 regions, with RNA transcripts as the source. First-round RT-PCR of the TCR CDR3 relied on the HTBI primer set. From the multiplex PCR reads, TCRdb called clonotypes with MiXCR, one entry per CDR3 protein. The sample carries fewer than 750,000 distinct CDR3 sequences, about 15% recorded once. Trimming took 2 bases from V and 5 from J; bases not matched to a gene: 10. CDR1 and CDR2 from the germline V gene are DFQATT and SNEGSKA (reference sequence). The CDR3 length is 17 residues. The sequence was collected from a woman aged 40 to 50 with Graves' ophthalmopathy. The chain links TRBV20-1 to TRBJ2-2; 11 bases line up with TRBD2. Sequenced sample: blood. CDR3 protein: CSARIFLAGGGTGELFF. CDR3 coding DNA: TGCAGTGCTAGAATATTTTTAGCGGGAGGGGGGACCGGGGAGCTGTTTTTT.